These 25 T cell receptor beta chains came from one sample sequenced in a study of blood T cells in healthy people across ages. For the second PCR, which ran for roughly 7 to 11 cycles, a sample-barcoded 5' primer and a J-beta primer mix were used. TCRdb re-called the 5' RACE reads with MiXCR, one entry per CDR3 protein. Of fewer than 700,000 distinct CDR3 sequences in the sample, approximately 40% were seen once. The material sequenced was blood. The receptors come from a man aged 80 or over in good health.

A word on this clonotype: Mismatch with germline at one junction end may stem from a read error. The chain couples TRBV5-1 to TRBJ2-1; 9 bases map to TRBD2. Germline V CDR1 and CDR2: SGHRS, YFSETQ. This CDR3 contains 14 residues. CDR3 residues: CASSLAGGPDEQFF. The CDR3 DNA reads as TGTGCCAGCAGTTTGGCGGGAGGGCCGGATGAGCAGTTCTTC.

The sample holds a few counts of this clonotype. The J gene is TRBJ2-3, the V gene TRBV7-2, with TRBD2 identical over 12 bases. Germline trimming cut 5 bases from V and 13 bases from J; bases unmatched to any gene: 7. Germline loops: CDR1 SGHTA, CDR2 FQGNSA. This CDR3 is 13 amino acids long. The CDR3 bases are TGTGCCAGCAGCGCTCTAGCGGGGGGGCTGGAGTATTTT. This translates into CASSALAGGLEYF.

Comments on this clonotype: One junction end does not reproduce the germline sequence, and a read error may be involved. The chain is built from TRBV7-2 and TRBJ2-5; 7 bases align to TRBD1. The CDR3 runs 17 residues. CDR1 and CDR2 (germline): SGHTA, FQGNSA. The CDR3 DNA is TGTGCCAGCAGGTTAGGGTATATTCGAGGGGGCGGCGAGACCCAGTACTTC. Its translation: CASRLGYIRGGGETQYF.

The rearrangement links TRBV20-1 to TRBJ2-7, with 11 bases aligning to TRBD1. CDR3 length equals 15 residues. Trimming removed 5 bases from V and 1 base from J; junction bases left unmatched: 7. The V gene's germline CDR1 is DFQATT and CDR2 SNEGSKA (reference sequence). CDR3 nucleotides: TGCAGTGCTGGATCGGGGACAGGGGGGTCCTACGAGCAGTACTTC. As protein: CSAGSGTGGSYEQYF.

The DNA of the CDR3 is TGTGCCAGCAGTTTAGTGATCCGGGACCATGAGCAGTTCTTC. This encodes CASSLVIRDHEQFF. V usage is TRBV12-3 or TRBV12-4 and J usage is TRBJ2-1; the D call may be TRBD1 or TRBD2 (5 bases each). CDR3 length: 14 residues. Trimming removed 1 base at V and 8 bases at J, with 12 bases between.

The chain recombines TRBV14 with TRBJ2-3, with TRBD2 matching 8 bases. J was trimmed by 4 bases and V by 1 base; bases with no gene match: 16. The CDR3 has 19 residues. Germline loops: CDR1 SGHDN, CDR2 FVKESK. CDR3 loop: CASSQGLIVRAGGADTQYF. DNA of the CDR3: TGTGCCAGCAGCCAAGGGCTAATCGTGCGGGCGGGAGGTGCAGATACGCAGTATTTT. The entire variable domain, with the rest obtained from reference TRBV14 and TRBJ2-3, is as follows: EAGVTQFPSHSVIEKGQTVTLRCDPISGHDNLYWYRRVMGKEIKFLLHFVKESKQDESGMPNNRFLAERTGGTYSTLKVQPAELEDSGVYFCASSQGLIVRAGGADTQYFGPGTRLTVL.

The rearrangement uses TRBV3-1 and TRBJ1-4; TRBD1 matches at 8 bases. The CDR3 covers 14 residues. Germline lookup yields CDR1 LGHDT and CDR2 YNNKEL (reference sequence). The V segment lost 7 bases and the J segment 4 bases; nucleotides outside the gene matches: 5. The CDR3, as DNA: TGTGCCAGCAACAGACAGGGGAGTAATGAAAAACTGTTTTTT. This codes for CASNRQGSNEKLFF.

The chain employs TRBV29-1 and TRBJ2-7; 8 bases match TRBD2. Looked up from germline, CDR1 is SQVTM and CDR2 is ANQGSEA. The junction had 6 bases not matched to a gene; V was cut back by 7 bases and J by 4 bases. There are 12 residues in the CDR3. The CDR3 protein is CSARTSSYEQYF. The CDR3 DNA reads TGCAGCGCTCGGACTAGCTCATACGAGCAGTACTTC.

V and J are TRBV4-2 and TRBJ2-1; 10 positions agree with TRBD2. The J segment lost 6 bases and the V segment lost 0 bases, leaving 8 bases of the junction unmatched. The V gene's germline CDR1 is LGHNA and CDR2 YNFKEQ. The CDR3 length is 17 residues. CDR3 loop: CASSQDLGSGRSNEQFF. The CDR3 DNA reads TGTGCCAGCAGCCAAGATCTGGGTAGCGGGAGGAGCAATGAGCAGTTCTTC.

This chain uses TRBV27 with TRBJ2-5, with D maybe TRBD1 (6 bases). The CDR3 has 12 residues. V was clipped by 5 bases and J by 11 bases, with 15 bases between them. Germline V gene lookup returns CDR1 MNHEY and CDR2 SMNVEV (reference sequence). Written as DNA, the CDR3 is TGTGCCAGCAGTCCAGGGGACCGGCGACAGTACTTC. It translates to CASSPGDRRQYF.

The CDR3 protein is CASSDRAGGPTDTQYF. Here the CDR3 DNA reads TGTGCCAGCAGCGATAGAGCGGGGGGACCCACAGATACGCAGTATTTT. The J gene is TRBJ2-3, the V gene TRBV9, with 9 nucleotides matching TRBD2. Germline V gene data show CDR1 as SGDLS and CDR2 as YYNGEE. J gave up 2 bases and V 3 bases, and 7 bases lay outside the gene matches. This CDR3 is built from 16 residues.

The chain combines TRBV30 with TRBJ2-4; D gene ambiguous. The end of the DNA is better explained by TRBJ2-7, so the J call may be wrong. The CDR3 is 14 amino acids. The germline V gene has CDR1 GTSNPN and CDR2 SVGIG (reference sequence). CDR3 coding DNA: TGTGCCTGGAGTGTAGGAGTCGGTTCACTCGAGCAGTACTTC. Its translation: CAWSVGVGSLEQYF.

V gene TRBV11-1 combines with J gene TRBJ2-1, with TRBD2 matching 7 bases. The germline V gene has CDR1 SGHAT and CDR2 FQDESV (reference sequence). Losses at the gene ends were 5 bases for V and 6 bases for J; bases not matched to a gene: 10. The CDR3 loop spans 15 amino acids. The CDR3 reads CASSGGGGSGNEQFF. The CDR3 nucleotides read TGTGCCAGCAGCGGTGGGGGGGGTTCGGGCAATGAGCAGTTCTTC.

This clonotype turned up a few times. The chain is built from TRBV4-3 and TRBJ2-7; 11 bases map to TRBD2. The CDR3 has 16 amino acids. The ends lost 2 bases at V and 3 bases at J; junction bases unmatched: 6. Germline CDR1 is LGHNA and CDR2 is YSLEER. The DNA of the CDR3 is TGCGCCAGCAGCCAATCTAGCGGGAGGTCTGTCTACGAGCAGTACTTC. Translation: CASSQSSGRSVYEQYF.

For the CDR3, the DNA is TGTGCCAGCAGTTTAAAGGGCCGGACTGCGTTCTATGGCTACACCTTC. Amino acid sequence: CASSLKGRTAFYGYTF. The J gene is TRBJ1-2, the V gene TRBV12-3 or TRBV12-4, with D unresolved. The CDR3 consists of 16 residues. Trimming cost V 2 bases and J 4 bases, with 17 bases left between them.

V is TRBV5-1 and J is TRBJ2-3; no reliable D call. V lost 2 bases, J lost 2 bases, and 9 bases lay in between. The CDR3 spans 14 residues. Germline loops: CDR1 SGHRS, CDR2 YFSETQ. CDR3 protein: CASSLIGNTDTQYF. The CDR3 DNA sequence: TGCGCCAGCAGCTTAATAGGGAACACAGATACGCAGTATTTT.

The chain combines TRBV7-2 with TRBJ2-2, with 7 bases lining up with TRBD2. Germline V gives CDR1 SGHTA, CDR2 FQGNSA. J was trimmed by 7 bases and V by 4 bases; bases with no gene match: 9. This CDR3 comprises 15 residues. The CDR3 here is CASSYPGLMGGELFF. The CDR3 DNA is TGTGCCAGCAGCTATCCGGGACTAATGGGCGGGGAGCTGTTTTTT.

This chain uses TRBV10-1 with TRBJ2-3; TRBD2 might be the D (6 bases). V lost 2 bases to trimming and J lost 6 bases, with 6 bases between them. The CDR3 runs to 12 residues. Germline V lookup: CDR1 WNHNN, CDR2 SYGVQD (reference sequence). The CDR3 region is CASSEGGDTQYF. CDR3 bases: TGCGCCAGCAGTGAGGGGGGGGATACGCAGTATTTT.

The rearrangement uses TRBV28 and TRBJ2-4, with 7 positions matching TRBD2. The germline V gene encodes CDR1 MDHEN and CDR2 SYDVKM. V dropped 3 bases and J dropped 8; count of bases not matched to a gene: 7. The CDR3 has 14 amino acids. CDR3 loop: CASSFGGGKDIQYF. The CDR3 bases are TGTGCCAGCAGTTTTGGGGGGGGTAAAGACATTCAGTACTTC.

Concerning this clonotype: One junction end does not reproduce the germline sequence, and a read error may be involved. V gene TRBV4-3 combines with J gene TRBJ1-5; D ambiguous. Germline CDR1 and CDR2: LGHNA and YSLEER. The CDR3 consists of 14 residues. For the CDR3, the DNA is TGCGCCAGCAGCCAAGATTGGGTTAATCAGCCCCGGCATTTT. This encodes CASSQDWVNQPRHF.

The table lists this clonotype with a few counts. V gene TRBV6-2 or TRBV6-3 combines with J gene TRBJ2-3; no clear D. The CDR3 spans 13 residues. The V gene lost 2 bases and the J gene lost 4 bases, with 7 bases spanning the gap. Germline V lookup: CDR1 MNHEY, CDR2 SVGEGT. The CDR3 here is CASSYPRSDTQYF. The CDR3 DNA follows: TGTGCCAGCAGTTACCCAAGATCAGATACGCAGTATTTT.

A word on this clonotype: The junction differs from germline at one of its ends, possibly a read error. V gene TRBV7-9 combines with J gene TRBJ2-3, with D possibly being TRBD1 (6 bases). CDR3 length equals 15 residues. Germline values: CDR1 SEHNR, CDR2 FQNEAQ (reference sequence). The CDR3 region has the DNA TGTGCCAGCACTCCCATAGGGAGAACGACAGGTACGCAGTATTTT. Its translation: CASTPIGRTTGTQYF.

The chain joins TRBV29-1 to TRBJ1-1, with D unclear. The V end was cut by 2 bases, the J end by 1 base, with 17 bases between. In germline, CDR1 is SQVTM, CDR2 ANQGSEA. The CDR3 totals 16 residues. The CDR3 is CSVESWFPSQNTEAFF. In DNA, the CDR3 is TGCAGCGTTGAATCTTGGTTCCCCAGCCAGAACACTGAAGCTTTCTTT.

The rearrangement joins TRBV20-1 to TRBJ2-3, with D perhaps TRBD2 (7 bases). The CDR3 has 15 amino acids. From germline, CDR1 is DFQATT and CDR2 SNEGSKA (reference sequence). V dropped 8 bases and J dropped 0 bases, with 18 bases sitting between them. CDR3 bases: TGCAGTCTGTTTTTTGGGGGGGCGAGCACAGATACGCAGTATTTT. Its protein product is CSLFFGGASTDTQYF.

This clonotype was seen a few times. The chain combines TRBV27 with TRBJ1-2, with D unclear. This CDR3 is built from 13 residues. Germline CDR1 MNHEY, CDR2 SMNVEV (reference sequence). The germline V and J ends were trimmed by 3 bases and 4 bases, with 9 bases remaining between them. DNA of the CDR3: TGTGCCAGCAGTTTCGTGGGGTTCTATGGCTACACCTTC. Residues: CASSFVGFYGYTF.